Listed here are 7 T cell receptor beta chains from one sample, sequenced in a study of T cells in Graves' hyperthyroidism and ophthalmopathy. Using RNA transcripts as the source, TCR beta CDR3 regions were amplified. A first-round RT-PCR of the TCR CDR3 used the HTBI primer set. TCRdb ran MiXCR on the multiplex PCR reads and lists one entry per CDR3 protein. Of roughly 100,000 distinct CDR3 sequences detected, around 50% appear once; the ten largest clones hold about 26%. Input material: blood. The receptors shown here come from a man aged 40-49 years with Graves' hyperthyroidism.

A note on this clonotype: A much larger clone lies a single base off, so this may be a read error. The CDR3 loop reads CASSQGASPPYEQYF. In nucleotides, the CDR3 is TGCGCCAGCAGCCAAGGGGCGAGCCCCCCCTACGAGCAGTACTTC. The J gene is TRBJ2-7, the V gene TRBV7-8, with a possible D match to TRBD1 (5 bases). Germline V gene lookup returns CDR1 SGHVS and CDR2 FQNEAQ. CDR3 length equals 15 residues.

J is TRBJ1-1 and V is TRBV25-1, with D tentatively TRBD1 (5 bases). Trimming took off 1 base at V and 3 bases at J, with 21 bases between the two ends. Germline V gene sequence: CDR1 MGHDK, CDR2 SYGVNS. The CDR3 is 18 residues long. CDR3 nucleotides: TGTGCCAGCAGTGAATTAGTTGAGGGGAGGGGTGGGGACACTGAAGCTTTCTTT. Encoded protein: CASSELVEGRGGDTEAFF.

The chain couples TRBV10-1 to TRBJ1-5; the D is unclear. In germline, CDR1 is WNHNN, CDR2 SYGVQD (reference sequence). This CDR3 is 13 amino acids long. V gave up 3 bases and J gave up 9 bases, with 12 bases separating them. CDR3 sequence reads: CASSDSLQPPQHF. Written as DNA, the CDR3 is TGCGCCAGCAGTGACAGCTTGCAACCGCCCCAGCATTTT.

This clonotype occurred many times. The J gene is TRBJ1-5, the V gene TRBV12-3 or TRBV12-4; D is unresolved. The CDR3 is made up of 14 amino acids. With 3 bases removed from V and 8 bases from J, the gap between germline ends came to 14 bases. CDR3 residues: CASSFSAGRKPQHF. For the CDR3, the DNA is TGTGCCAGCAGTTTCTCTGCAGGCAGAAAGCCCCAGCATTTT.

The table lists this clonotype with a count of one. The chain joins TRBV7-2 to TRBJ2-3, with 12 bases lining up with TRBD2. V was clipped by 6 bases and J by 6 bases; unmatched bases: 1. The CDR3 is 13 residues long. In germline, CDR1 is SGHTA, CDR2 FQGNSA. The CDR3 DNA follows: TGTGCCAGCAGGGGGACTAGCGGGGATACGCAGTATTTT. Amino acid sequence: CASRGTSGDTQYF.

The chain carries TRBV15 and TRBJ2-7; a weak D match, TRBD2 (5 bases). This CDR3 comprises 14 residues. Trimming took 4 bases from V and 3 from J, leaving 13 bases between them. Germline CDR1 and CDR2: LNHNV and YYDKDF (reference sequence). DNA for the CDR3: TGTGCCACCAGCAATGAGGGTGGGTACTACGAGCAGTACTTC. Translating it yields CATSNEGGYYEQYF.

For this clonotype: A read error may be the cause here, since a much bigger clone is one base away. The chain is built from TRBV4-1 and TRBJ2-3, with D maybe TRBD2 (6 bases). The CDR3 covers 15 residues. CDR1 is MGHRA and CDR2 is YSYEKL in the germline V gene. The CDR3 nucleotides read TGCGCCAGCAGCCAACAAGGGAGGTCCACAGAGACGCAGTATTTT. It yields the protein CASSQQGRSTETQYF.